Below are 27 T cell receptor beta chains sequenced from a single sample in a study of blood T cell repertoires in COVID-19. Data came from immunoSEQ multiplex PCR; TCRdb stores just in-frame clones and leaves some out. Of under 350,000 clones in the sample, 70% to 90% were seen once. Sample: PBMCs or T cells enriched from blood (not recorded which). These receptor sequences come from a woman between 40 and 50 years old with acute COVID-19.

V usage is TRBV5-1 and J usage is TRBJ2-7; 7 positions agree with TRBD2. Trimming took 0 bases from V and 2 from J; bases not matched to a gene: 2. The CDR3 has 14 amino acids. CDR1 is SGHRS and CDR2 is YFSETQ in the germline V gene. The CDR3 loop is CASSLGTRAYEQYF. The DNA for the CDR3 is TGCGCCAGCAGCTTGGGGACTAGGGCCTACGAGCAGTACTTC.

The CDR3 region has the DNA TGTGCCAGCAGTGCTAGCACCGGGGAGCTGTTTTTT. It yields the protein CASSASTGELFF. The chain recombines TRBV12-3 or TRBV12-4 with TRBJ2-2, with D unclear. The V end lost 5 bases, the J end lost 4 bases, and 5 bases lay between the germline ends. The CDR3 has 12 amino acids.

The CDR3 DNA follows: TGCGCCAGCAGCGGGACAGGGCTGAGCTCCTACAATGAGCAGTTCTTC. This encodes CASSGTGLSSYNEQFF. This chain connects TRBV5-1 to TRBJ2-1; 9 bases agree with TRBD1. This CDR3 comprises 16 residues. The germline V gene has CDR1 SGHRS and CDR2 YFSETQ. The ends lost 4 bases at V and 0 bases at J; junction bases unmatched: 5.

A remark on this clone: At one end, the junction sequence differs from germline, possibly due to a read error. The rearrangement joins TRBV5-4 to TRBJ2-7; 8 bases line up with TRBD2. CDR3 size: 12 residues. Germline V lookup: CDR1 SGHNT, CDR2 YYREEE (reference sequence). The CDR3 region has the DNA TGTGCCAGCAGCCATCCCCGGGGGGGAAATTTGTTC. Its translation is CASSHPRGGNLF.

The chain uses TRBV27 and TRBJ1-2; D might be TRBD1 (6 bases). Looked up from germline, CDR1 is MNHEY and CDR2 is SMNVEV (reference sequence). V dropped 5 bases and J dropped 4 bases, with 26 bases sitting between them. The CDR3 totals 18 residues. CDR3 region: CASSIKTPPTGGFYGYTF. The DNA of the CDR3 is TGTGCCAGCAGTATCAAGACCCCTCCGACAGGCGGCTTCTATGGCTACACCTTC.

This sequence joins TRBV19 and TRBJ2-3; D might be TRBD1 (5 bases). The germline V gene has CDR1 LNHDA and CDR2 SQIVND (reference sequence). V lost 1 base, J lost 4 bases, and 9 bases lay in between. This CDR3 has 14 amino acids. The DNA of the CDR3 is TGTGCCAGTAGTATAGGCAGGGAAGCAGATACGCAGTATTTT. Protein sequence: CASSIGREADTQYF.

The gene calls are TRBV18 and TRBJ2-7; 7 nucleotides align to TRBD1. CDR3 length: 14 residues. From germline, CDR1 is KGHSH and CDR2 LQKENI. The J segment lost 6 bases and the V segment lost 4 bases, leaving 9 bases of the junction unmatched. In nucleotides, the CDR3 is TGTGCCAGCTCACTTGGACAGGCCCTTAGCGAGCAGTACTTC. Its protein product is CASSLGQALSEQYF.

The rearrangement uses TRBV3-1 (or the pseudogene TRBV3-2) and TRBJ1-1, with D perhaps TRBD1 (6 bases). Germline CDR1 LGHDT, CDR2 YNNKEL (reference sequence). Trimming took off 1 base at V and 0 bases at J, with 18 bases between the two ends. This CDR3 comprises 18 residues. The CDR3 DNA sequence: TGTGCCAGCAGCCAAGCCACAAGGGGGACGGAGGTGAACACTGAAGCTTTCTTT. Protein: CASSQATRGTEVNTEAFF.

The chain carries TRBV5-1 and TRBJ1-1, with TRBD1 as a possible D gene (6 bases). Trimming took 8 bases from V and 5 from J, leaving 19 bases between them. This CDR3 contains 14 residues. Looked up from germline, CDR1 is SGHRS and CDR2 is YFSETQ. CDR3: CASSLTGSRTEAFF. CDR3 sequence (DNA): TGCGCCAGTTCATTAACAGGGAGTAGGACTGAAGCTTTCTTT.

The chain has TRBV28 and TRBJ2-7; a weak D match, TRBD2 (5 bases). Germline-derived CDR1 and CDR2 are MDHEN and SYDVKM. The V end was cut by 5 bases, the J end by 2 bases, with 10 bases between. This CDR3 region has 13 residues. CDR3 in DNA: TGTGCCAGCAGTCCCGAGGGCCCCTACGAGCAGTACTTC. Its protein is CASSPEGPYEQYF.

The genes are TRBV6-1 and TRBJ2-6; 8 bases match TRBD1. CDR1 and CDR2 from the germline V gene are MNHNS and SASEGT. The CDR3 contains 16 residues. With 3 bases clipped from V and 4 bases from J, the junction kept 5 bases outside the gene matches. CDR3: CASSDRTGPGANVLTF. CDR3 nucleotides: TGTGCCAGCAGTGACCGGACAGGGCCCGGGGCCAACGTCCTGACTTTC.

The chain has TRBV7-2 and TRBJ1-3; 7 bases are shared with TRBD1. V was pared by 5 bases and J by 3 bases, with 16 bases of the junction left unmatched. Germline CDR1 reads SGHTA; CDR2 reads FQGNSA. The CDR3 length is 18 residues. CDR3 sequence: CASSPGRHRGYLGNTIYF. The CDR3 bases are TGTGCCAGCAGCCCGGGTCGACACAGGGGATACCTTGGAAACACCATATATTTT.

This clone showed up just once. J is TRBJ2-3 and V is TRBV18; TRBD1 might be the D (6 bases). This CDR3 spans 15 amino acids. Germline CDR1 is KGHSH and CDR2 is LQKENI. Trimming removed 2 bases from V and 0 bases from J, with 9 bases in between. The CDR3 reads CASSPTQGSTDTQYF. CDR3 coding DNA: TGTGCCAGCTCACCAACCCAGGGGAGCACAGATACGCAGTATTTT.

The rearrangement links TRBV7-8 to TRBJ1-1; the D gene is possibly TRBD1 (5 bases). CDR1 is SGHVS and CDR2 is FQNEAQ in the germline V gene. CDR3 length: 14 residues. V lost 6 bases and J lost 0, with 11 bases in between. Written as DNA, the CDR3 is TGTGCCAGCAGATTGACGGACATGAACACTGAAGCTTTCTTT. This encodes CASRLTDMNTEAFF. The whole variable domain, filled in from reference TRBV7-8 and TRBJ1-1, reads GAGVSQSPRYKVAKRGQDVALRCDPISGHVSLFWYQQALGQGPEFLTYFQNEAQLDKSGLPSDRFFAERPEGSVSTLKIQRTQQEDSAVYLCASRLTDMNTEAFFGQGTRLTVV.

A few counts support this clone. The CDR3 bases are TGTGCCAGCAGCCAATTACCTTTTCAGCGGTCGAACACTGAAGCTTTCTTT. Amino acid sequence: CASSQLPFQRSNTEAFF. This rearrangement joins TRBV14 to TRBJ1-1; unclear D gene. Looked up from germline, CDR1 is SGHDN and CDR2 is FVKESK. This CDR3 is built from 17 residues. Trimming stripped 2 bases from V and 1 base from J, with 17 bases between.

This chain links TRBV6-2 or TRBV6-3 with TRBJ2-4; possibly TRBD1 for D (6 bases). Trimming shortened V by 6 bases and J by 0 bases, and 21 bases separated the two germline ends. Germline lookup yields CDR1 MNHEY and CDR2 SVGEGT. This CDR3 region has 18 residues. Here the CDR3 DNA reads TGTGCCAGCAGCCCCGGACTGAGACAGGTCATAGCCAAAAACATTCAGTACTTC. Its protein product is CASSPGLRQVIAKNIQYF.

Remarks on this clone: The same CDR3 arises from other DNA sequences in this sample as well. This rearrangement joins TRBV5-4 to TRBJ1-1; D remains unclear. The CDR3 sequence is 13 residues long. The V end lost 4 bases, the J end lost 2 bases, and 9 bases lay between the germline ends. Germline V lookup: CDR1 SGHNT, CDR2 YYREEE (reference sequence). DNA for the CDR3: TGTGCCAGCAGCCTCCGAGGCAACACTGAAGCTTTCTTT. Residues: CASSLRGNTEAFF.

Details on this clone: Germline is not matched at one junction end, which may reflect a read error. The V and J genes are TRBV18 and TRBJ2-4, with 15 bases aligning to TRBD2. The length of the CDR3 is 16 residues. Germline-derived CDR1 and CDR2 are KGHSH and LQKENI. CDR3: CASSPQAGGLAGGGNF. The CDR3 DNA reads TGTGCCAGCTCACCCCAAGCCGGGGGACTAGCGGGAGGAGGGAACTTC.

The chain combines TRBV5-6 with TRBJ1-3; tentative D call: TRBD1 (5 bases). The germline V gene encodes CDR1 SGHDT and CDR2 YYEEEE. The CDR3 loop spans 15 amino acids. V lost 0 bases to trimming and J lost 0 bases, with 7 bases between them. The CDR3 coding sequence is TGTGCCAGCAGCTTGGGGGGCTTCTCTGGAAACACCATATATTTT. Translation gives CASSLGGFSGNTIYF.

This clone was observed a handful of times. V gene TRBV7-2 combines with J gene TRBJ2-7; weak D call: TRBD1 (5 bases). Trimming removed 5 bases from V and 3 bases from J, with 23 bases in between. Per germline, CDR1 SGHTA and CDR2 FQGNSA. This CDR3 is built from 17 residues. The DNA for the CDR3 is TGTGCCAGCAGCCACCCCCTGTTCAAGGGGCTAGGCTACGAGCAGTACTTC. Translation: CASSHPLFKGLGYEQYF.

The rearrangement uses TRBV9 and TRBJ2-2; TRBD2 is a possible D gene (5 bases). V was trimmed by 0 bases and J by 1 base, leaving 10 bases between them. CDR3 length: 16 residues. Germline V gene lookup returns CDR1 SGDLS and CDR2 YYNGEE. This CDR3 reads CASSVESGQNTGELFF. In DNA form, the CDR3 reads TGTGCCAGCAGCGTAGAAAGCGGTCAGAACACCGGGGAGCTGTTTTTT.

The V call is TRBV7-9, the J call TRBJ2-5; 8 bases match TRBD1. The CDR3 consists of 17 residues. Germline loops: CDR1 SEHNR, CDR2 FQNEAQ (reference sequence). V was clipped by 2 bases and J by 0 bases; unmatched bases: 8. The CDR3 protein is CASSLPSTGDHQETQYF. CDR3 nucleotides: TGTGCCAGCAGCTTACCCTCGACAGGGGACCACCAAGAGACCCAGTACTTC.

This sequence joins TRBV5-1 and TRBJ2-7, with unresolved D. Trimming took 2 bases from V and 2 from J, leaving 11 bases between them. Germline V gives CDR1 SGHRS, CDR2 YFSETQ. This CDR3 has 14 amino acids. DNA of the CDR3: TGCGCCAGCAGCTTTGGCGCGGCCCCCTACGAGCAGTACTTC. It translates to CASSFGAAPYEQYF.

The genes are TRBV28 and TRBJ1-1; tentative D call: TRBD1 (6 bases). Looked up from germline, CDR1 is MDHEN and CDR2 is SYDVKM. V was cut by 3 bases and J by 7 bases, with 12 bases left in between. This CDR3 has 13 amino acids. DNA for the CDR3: TGTGCCAGCAGTTTCTTGGACAGAGGTGAAGCTTTCTTT. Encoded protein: CASSFLDRGEAFF.

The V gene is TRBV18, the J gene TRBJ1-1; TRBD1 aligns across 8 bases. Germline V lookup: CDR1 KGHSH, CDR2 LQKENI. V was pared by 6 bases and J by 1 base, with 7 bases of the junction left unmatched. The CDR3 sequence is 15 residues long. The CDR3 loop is CASSLLGQENTEAFF. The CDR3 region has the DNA TGTGCCAGCTCGCTACTGGGACAGGAGAACACTGAAGCTTTCTTT.

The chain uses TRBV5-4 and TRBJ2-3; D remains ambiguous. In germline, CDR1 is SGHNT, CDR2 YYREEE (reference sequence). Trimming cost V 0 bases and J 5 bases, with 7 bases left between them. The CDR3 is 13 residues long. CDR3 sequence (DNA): TGTGCCAGCAGCTTGGCCGGCGGAGATACGCAGTATTTT. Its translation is CASSLAGGDTQYF.

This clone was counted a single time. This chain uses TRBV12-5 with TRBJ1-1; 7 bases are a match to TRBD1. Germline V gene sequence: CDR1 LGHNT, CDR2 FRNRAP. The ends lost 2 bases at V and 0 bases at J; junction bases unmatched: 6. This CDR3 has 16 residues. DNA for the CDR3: TGTGCTAGTGGTTTGACAGGGGTTGCCATGAACACTGAAGCTTTCTTT. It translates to CASGLTGVAMNTEAFF.